The next 31 T cell receptor beta chains were all read from a single sample in a study of blood T cell repertoires in COVID-19. Profiling relied on immunoSEQ multiplex PCR, and the TCRdb table lists in-frame clones only, not all of them. The sample lists about 160,000 clones, 86% occurring once. Material for sequencing was peripheral blood. The receptors derive from a man aged 45 to 65 with active or convalescent COVID-19.

CDR3 amino acids: CASSQDSGTGFQPQHF. The CDR3, as DNA: TGCGCCAGCAGCCAGGACTCCGGGACAGGGTTTCAGCCCCAGCATTTT. The chain has TRBV4-3 and TRBJ1-5, with 9 bases identical to TRBD1. The CDR3 has 16 amino acids. Germline-derived CDR1 and CDR2 are LGHNA and YSLEER. The J segment lost 6 bases and the V segment lost 3 bases, leaving 9 bases of the junction unmatched.

The chain combines TRBV24-1 with TRBJ2-5, with no clear D. V was clipped by 5 bases and J by 0 bases, with 6 bases between them. CDR3 length: 13 residues. CDR1 KGHDR and CDR2 SFDVKD come from the germline V gene. In nucleotides, the CDR3 is TGTGCCACCAGTGCCTCGTACCAAGAGACCCAGTACTTC. Its translation is CATSASYQETQYF.

This clone turned up a few times. The chain combines TRBV5-1 with TRBJ2-1; 9 bases line up with TRBD1. CDR3 length: 18 amino acids. V trimming: 1 base; J trimming: 0 bases; junction bases outside the gene matches: 8. The germline V gene encodes CDR1 SGHRS and CDR2 YFSETQ. The CDR3: CASSLRGQGDSSYNEQFF. The CDR3 nucleotides are TGCGCCAGCAGCTTGAGGGGACAGGGCGACTCCTCCTACAATGAGCAGTTCTTC.

V and J are TRBV19 and TRBJ1-2; D is ambiguous. Germline V gene data show CDR1 as LNHDA and CDR2 as SQIVND (reference sequence). The CDR3 is 15 amino acids. The germline V and J ends were trimmed by 6 bases and 8 bases, with 22 bases remaining between them. The CDR3 loop reads CASRLGRANRRGYTF. The CDR3, as DNA: TGTGCCAGTAGATTGGGGAGGGCAAACCGGAGAGGCTACACCTTC.

The chain is built from TRBV7-9 and TRBJ1-4; weak D call: TRBD1 (6 bases). The CDR3 is 14 residues long. CDR1 is SEHNR, CDR2 FQNEAQ, per germline (reference sequence). Trimming shortened V by 3 bases and J by 8 bases, and 13 bases separated the two germline ends. CDR3 loop: CASSFYRVGEKLFF. CDR3 sequence (DNA): TGTGCCAGCAGCTTCTACAGGGTAGGCGAAAAACTGTTTTTT.

This rearrangement joins TRBV2 to TRBJ1-2; weak D call: TRBD1 (6 bases). This CDR3 is built from 12 residues. CDR1 and CDR2 from the germline V gene are SNHLY and FYNNEI. Trimming removed 6 bases at V and 6 bases at J, with 11 bases between. The DNA for the CDR3 is TGTGCCAGCAGCGAAACAGGGCATGGCTACACCTTC. It is translated as CASSETGHGYTF.

This chain uses TRBV13 with TRBJ2-7, with a tentative D call TRBD1 (5 bases). Trimming pared 2 bases from V and 7 bases from J, leaving 12 bases between. CDR1 is PRHDT, CDR2 FYEKMQ, per germline (reference sequence). This CDR3 has 13 amino acids. The CDR3 loop reads CASSLPREGEQYF. In nucleotides, the CDR3 is TGTGCCAGCAGCTTACCCAGGGAAGGAGAGCAGTACTTC. Combining the CDR3 with reference TRBV13 and TRBJ2-7 gives the whole variable domain AAGVIQSPRHLIKEKRETATLKCYPIPRHDTVYWYQQGPGQDPQFLISFYEKMQSDKGSIPDRFSAQQFSDYHSELNMSSLELGDSALYFCASSLPREGEQYFGPGTRLTVT.

The chain carries TRBV28 and TRBJ2-1, with TRBD1 as a possible D gene (5 bases). V was shortened by 6 bases and J by 4 bases, with 16 bases between the two germline ends. Germline V gene data show CDR1 as MDHEN and CDR2 as SYDVKM. CDR3 length equals 15 residues. This chain's CDR3 is CASSIGAIGYNEQFF. CDR3 in DNA: TGTGCCAGCAGCATAGGGGCGATTGGGTACAATGAGCAGTTCTTC.

The chain is built from TRBV5-1 and TRBJ1-1; D remains ambiguous. Per the germline V gene, CDR1 is SGHRS and CDR2 is YFSETQ. V lost 1 base, J lost 6 bases, and 13 bases lay in between. This CDR3 contains 14 residues. The CDR3 DNA reads as TGCGCCAGCAGCTTGTATCGGGAATTCGCTGAAGCTTTCTTT. Encoded protein: CASSLYREFAEAFF.

The chain carries TRBV3-1 (or the pseudogene TRBV3-2) and TRBJ2-2; 13 bases are shared with TRBD2. CDR3 size: 20 residues. CDR1 and CDR2 from the germline V gene are LGHDT and YNNKEL (reference sequence). With V trimmed by 3 bases and J by 5 bases, 15 bases remained unmatched. CDR3 in DNA: TGTGCCAGCAGCCAGCTCGGGACTAGCGGGGCGACGAGGGGGACCGGGGAGCTGTTTTTT. Encoded protein: CASSQLGTSGATRGTGELFF.

The chain links TRBV19 to TRBJ1-2, with D maybe TRBD1 (6 bases). CDR1 LNHDA and CDR2 SQIVND come from the germline V gene (reference sequence). The length of the CDR3 is 12 residues. V lost 6 bases to trimming and J lost 8 bases, with 13 bases between them. CDR3 sequence reads: CASRASGAGYTF. The CDR3 DNA reads TGTGCCAGTAGGGCCTCAGGGGCCGGCTACACCTTC.

The chain couples TRBV3-1 (or the pseudogene TRBV3-2) to TRBJ1-5; D uncertain. The V and J ends lost 3 bases and 8 bases respectively, with 8 bases between them. In germline, CDR1 is LGHDT, CDR2 YNNKEL (reference sequence). The CDR3 consists of 12 residues. The CDR3 region has the DNA TGTGCCAGCAGCCACCACGGGGAGCCCCAGCATTTT. Its protein is CASSHHGEPQHF.

This clone was observed a handful of times. The rearrangement joins TRBV24-1 to TRBJ1-1; the D is unclear. Trimming removed 4 bases from V and 4 bases from J, with 12 bases in between. CDR1 and CDR2 from the germline V gene are KGHDR and SFDVKD. This CDR3 region has 14 residues. Here the CDR3 reads CATSDPRWSTEAFF. The CDR3 coding sequence is TGTGCCACCAGTGACCCTAGATGGAGCACTGAAGCTTTCTTT.

V gene TRBV7-6 combines with J gene TRBJ2-2; D is unclear. Germline CDR1 SGHVS, CDR2 FNYEAQ. The CDR3 covers 17 residues. V lost 1 base to trimming and J lost 6 bases, with 18 bases between them. Here the CDR3 DNA reads TGTGCCAGCAGCTTAGTTGGCCCCCAGGCTGTCTCCGGGGAGCTGTTTTTT. It specifies CASSLVGPQAVSGELFF.

Concerning this clone itself: Only one base separates this from a far larger clonotype, so it likely reflects a read error. The CDR3 loop is CASSPGGYEQYF. As DNA, the CDR3 is TGTGCCAGCAGCCCGGGGGGCTACGAGCAGTACTTC. The J gene is TRBJ2-7, the V gene TRBV3-1 (or the pseudogene TRBV3-2), with 7 bases that match TRBD2. Germline CDR1 LGHDT, CDR2 YNNKEL (reference sequence). The CDR3 runs 12 residues. J gave up 3 bases and V 4 bases, and 0 bases lay outside the gene matches.

The chain joins TRBV11-3 to TRBJ2-7, with 7 positions matching TRBD2. This CDR3 region has 16 residues. Germline CDR1 and CDR2: SGHNT and YENEEA. V lost 4 bases, J lost 3 bases, and 12 bases stayed unmatched. The DNA for the CDR3 is TGTGCCAGCAGCTGGGGGGGGGTCACTAGTAACTACGAGCAGTACTTC. This sequence encodes CASSWGGVTSNYEQYF.

V is TRBV11-3 and J is TRBJ2-1, with D possibly matching TRBD1 (7 bases). Trimming removed 5 bases from V and 9 bases from J, with 23 bases in between. Germline-derived CDR1 and CDR2 are SGHNT and YENEEA. This CDR3 spans 16 amino acids. CDR3 coding DNA: TGTGCCAGCAGCCCCACAGGGGAACCCGGAGCGGGTGAGCAGTTCTTC. This translates into CASSPTGEPGAGEQFF.

The J gene is TRBJ2-7, the V gene TRBV5-6; 7 nucleotides line up with TRBD2. This CDR3 spans 15 amino acids. The germline V gene encodes CDR1 SGHDT and CDR2 YYEEEE. Unmatched junction bases numbered 9, after V lost 3 bases and J lost 3 bases. This chain's CDR3 is CASSSRTRSLYEQYF. The CDR3 nucleotides read TGTGCCAGCAGCTCGAGGACTAGGTCCCTCTACGAGCAGTACTTC.

As for this clone: Its ends do not fully match the called genes, so a read error is possible. The V gene is TRBV19, the J gene TRBJ1-2, with TRBD1 matching 8 bases. The germline V gene encodes CDR1 LNHDA and CDR2 SQIVND (reference sequence). This CDR3 comprises 14 residues. CDR3 amino acids: CASRIGTGTYGYTF. As DNA, the CDR3 is TGTGCCAGTAGGATAGGGACAGGTACCTATGGCTACACCTTC.

The rearrangement links TRBV5-8 to TRBJ2-7; D is undetermined. Germline-derived CDR1 and CDR2 are SGHTS and YDEGEE. V was shortened by 2 bases and J by 6 bases, with 15 bases between the two germline ends. The CDR3 is made up of 14 amino acids. CDR3 coding DNA: TGTGCCAGCAGCTTAGGCGGATCCTGGTCCGAGCAGTACTTC. Translated, it gives CASSLGGSWSEQYF.

J is TRBJ2-3 and V is TRBV9; D is possibly TRBD1 (6 bases). Germline V gene data show CDR1 as SGDLS and CDR2 as YYNGEE. This CDR3 has 14 amino acids. The germline V and J ends were trimmed by 3 bases and 2 bases, with 10 bases remaining between them. The CDR3 DNA reads TGTGCCAGCAGCGAATGGACAGCCACAGATACGCAGTATTTT. It encodes CASSEWTATDTQYF.

This chain links TRBV10-3 with TRBJ1-5, with D uncertain. Trimming pared 6 bases from V and 2 bases from J, leaving 11 bases between. The CDR3 sequence is 14 residues long. Germline assignment: CDR1 ENHRY and CDR2 SYGVKD. CDR3 protein: CAIRSGFGNQPQHF. CDR3 DNA sequence: TGTGCCATCAGGTCGGGGTTTGGCAATCAGCCCCAGCATTTT.

The chain recombines TRBV6-5 with TRBJ2-3; 11 bases match TRBD2. The ends lost 8 bases at V and 0 bases at J; junction bases unmatched: 4. The CDR3 has 15 amino acids. The germline CDR1 and CDR2 sequences are MNHEY and SVGAGI. For the CDR3, the DNA is TGTGCCAGCCCCAGGACTAGCGGGAGCACAGATACGCAGTATTTT. Amino acid sequence: CASPRTSGSTDTQYF.

This clone was seen a few times. A junction boundary mismatches the germline segment, possibly from a read error. This rearrangement joins TRBV5-4 to TRBJ1-2; a possible D gene is TRBD1 (6 bases). The germline V gene encodes CDR1 SGHNT and CDR2 YYREEE (reference sequence). There are 14 residues in the CDR3. The CDR3 region is CASSLEGVRSGYTF. The CDR3 DNA is TGTGCCAGCAGTTTGGAGGGGGTAAGAAGTGGCTACACCTTC.

The chain employs TRBV7-2 and TRBJ1-2; 9 nucleotides line up with TRBD1. The germline V gene has CDR1 SGHTA and CDR2 FQGNSA. The CDR3 is 13 residues long. V dropped 5 bases and J dropped 8; count of bases not matched to a gene: 6. The CDR3 loop reads CASSTGTGNGYTF. The CDR3, as DNA: TGTGCCAGCAGCACCGGGACAGGGAACGGCTACACCTTC.

This chain connects TRBV7-2 to TRBJ2-5; D unresolved. V lost 2 bases to trimming and J lost 5 bases, with 6 bases between them. Per the germline V gene, CDR1 is SGHTA and CDR2 is FQGNSA. The CDR3 length is 12 residues. CDR3 in amino acids: CASSLSRETQYF. Written as DNA, the CDR3 is TGTGCCAGCAGCTTATCACGGGAGACCCAGTACTTC.

The chain is built from TRBV30 and TRBJ2-5; D call uncertain. V lost 0 bases and J lost 5, with 4 bases in between. CDR3 length: 11 amino acids. The germline V gene encodes CDR1 GTSNPN and CDR2 SVGIG (reference sequence). The CDR3 sequence: CAWSVRETQYF. The CDR3 DNA is TGTGCCTGGAGTGTACGGGAGACCCAGTACTTC.

This chain connects TRBV27 to TRBJ1-5; 7 bases match TRBD1. V dropped 4 bases and J dropped 4; count of bases not matched to a gene: 4. The CDR3 runs to 14 residues. The germline V gene encodes CDR1 MNHEY and CDR2 SMNVEV (reference sequence). CDR3 DNA: TGTGCCAGCAGTTCCGTCAGGGGGAATCAGCCCCAGCATTTT. Amino acid sequence: CASSSVRGNQPQHF.

The V call is TRBV9, the J call TRBJ2-7, with 10 bases fitting TRBD1. J gave up 4 bases and V 3 bases, and 7 bases lay outside the gene matches. This CDR3 contains 15 residues. Germline V gives CDR1 SGDLS, CDR2 YYNGEE. This CDR3 reads CASSATGTGEYEQYF. The CDR3 bases are TGTGCCAGCAGCGCCACCGGGACAGGGGAATACGAGCAGTACTTC.

The V gene is TRBV6-1, the J gene TRBJ1-2; no reliable D call. The CDR3 contains 12 residues. CDR1 MNHNS and CDR2 SASEGT come from the germline V gene. V was cut by 2 bases and J by 2 bases, with 3 bases left in between. The CDR3 spells CASSESNYGYTF. Written as DNA, the CDR3 is TGTGCCAGCAGTGAATCAAACTATGGCTACACCTTC.

This chain joins TRBV14 and TRBJ2-7; TRBD1 aligns across 9 bases. V trimming: 0 bases; J trimming: 7 bases; junction bases outside the gene matches: 7. The CDR3 is 15 residues long. Germline CDR1 SGHDN, CDR2 FVKESK. CDR3 loop: CASSQDDYRGREQYF. In DNA, the CDR3 is TGTGCCAGCAGCCAAGATGATTACAGGGGGCGGGAGCAGTACTTC. Based on the CDR3 plus reference TRBV14 and TRBJ2-7, the full variable domain is EAGVTQFPSHSVIEKGQTVTLRCDPISGHDNLYWYRRVMGKEIKFLLHFVKESKQDESGMPNNRFLAERTGGTYSTLKVQPAELEDSGVYFCASSQDDYRGREQYFGPGTRLTVT.